Here is one T cell receptor (beta chain) with its context. This CDR3 spans 13 amino acids. Germline V gene lookup returns CDR1 SGHTA and CDR2 FQGNSA. This record comes from a study of monozygotic twins with inflammatory bowel disease. Per-sample cDNA came from eight separate reactions. TCRdb reprocessed the 5' RACE reads, keeping one entry per CDR3 protein, no DNA. This specimen shows some 150,000 distinct CDR3 sequences; the ten leading clones hold 2.4%. Specimen: blood. The origin of this receptor is a human donor with ulcerative colitis or Crohn's disease, or a healthy co-twin of an affected twin (not recorded which). The chain has TRBV7-2 and TRBJ2-1. CDR3 in amino acids: CASRPSSYNEQFF.